This TCR beta chain was observed in a study of somatic mutations in cytotoxic T cells in rheumatoid arthritis (dated by TCRdb to about 2017). For the wider study: Patient peripheral blood (approximately 30 ml EDTA) was drawn right after diagnosis and before any treatment started. Median age was essentially the same in the patient group and the control group. Some V beta antibody-stained T-cell populations were flow-sorted on a FACSAria II or Sony SH800 at nearly 100% purity, and sorted V beta1+ cells also underwent TCRB sequencing. The study asked whether expanded CD8+ T-cell clones in newly diagnosed, untreated rheumatoid arthritis carry somatic mutations, and used TCRB deep sequencing to characterize clonality. TCRB deep sequencing was performed for more than 50 rheumatoid arthritis patients and approximately 20 healthy controls. Beyond this particular receptor, the publication reports: The expanded CD8+ clones had unknown antigen targets, and not appearing in virus-specific databases did not rule out that they were virus-specific. Rheumatoid arthritis patients and age-matched healthy controls did not significantly differ in CD8+ T-cell clonality. The largest CD8+ clone made up more than 20% of CD8+ cells in about an eighth of the 65 patients, and blood and synovial fluid shared several identical CD8+ TCRB sequences. The slight underrepresentation of TRBV07 in patients was not corrected for multiple comparisons. Healthy controls showed no age-related increase in CD8+ clonality, whereas patients did (Spearman r of about 0.53).

With regard to this clone: Its antigen is currently not known. Base quality data are lacking; no much larger clone is found one base away.

CDR1 and CDR2 are drawn from the germline V gene (reference sequence): SGHNT, YYREEE. The CDR3 covers 14 residues, taking in both the cysteine and the phenylalanine. The DNA shown is the 42-base CDR3, in frame from base 1. Trimming accounts for 0 bases at V and 5 bases at J, while the number of junction bases matched to no gene is 5. Positive magnetic bead selection on an AutoMACS was used to isolate CD4+ and CD8+ cells, with flow cytometry used to check purity. Initial screening for clonal expansions relied on flow cytometry with a TCR V beta antibody panel, after which sorted CD8+ fractions underwent TCRB deep sequencing for characterization. Isolation of peripheral blood mononuclear cells was done through Ficoll-Paque PLUS density gradient separation. DNA from CD4-enriched, CD8-enriched or PBMC samples was extracted using Nucleospin Tissue or Tissue XS kits and then quantified on a Qubit 2.0 fluorometer.

Genomic DNA underwent TCRB CDR3 sequencing using the immunoSEQ assay. The paper's data handling went like this. Only a few patient CD8+ clones larger than 1% matched published virus-specific TCRB sequences when compared against them. The analyses included only productive TCRB rearrangements. Clonality was calculated as a Shannon entropy-based productive clonality index, and a clone was defined by a unique TCRB CDR3 sequence. The template counts of each clone relative to the total templates per sample were used to calculate repertoire overlap between two samples. Flow cytometry-measured V-gene usage correlated with V-gene usage from TCRB sequencing, with a Spearman r of 0.55 to 0.7. This is the immuneACCESS table as TCRdb keeps it, with only in-frame sequences that have V and J called. A part of the clones is gone; compared with another copy, unresolved V genes explain less than half, and the rest is unexplained. V and J calls and clone size follow that table, whereas D and trimming were derived from the DNA. Here the sample has around 15,000 clones; approximately 70% occur a single time. The ten largest clones take up less than 11% of the sample.

This TCR came from an adult with rheumatoid arthritis. The chain couples TRBV5-4 to TRBJ2-7, with 7 junctional bases fitting TRBD1. Sequences were obtained from CD8+ T cells sorted from blood. The sequenced DNA: TGTGCCAGCAGCTTGGCGACAGGGTCAGACGAGCAGTACTTC. Its coded protein is CASSLATGSDEQYF. The variable domain in full, with residues beyond the CDR3 obtained from the reference TRBV5-4 and TRBJ2-7 genes, is ETGVTQSPTHLIKTRGQQVTLRCSSQSGHNTVSWYQQALGQGPQFIFQYYREEENGRGNFPPRFSGLQFPNYSSELNVNALELDDSALYLCASSLATGSDEQYFGPGTRLTVT.